This T cell receptor (beta chain) comes out of a study of cytomegalovirus exposure and HLA in healthy donors. Whole-study findings and limits: The study flagged about 150 TCR beta chains as cytomegalovirus-associated. Researchers reported from a later analysis that most CMV-associated TCR beta chains appeared HLA-restricted. In a later analysis, 16,951 TCR beta sequences were associated with HLA alleles at 0.05 false discovery rate.

The primer mix had 60 Vbeta and 13 Jbeta primers. Some clones are missing from TCRdb's copy, which holds only in-frame ones; the method was immunoSEQ multiplex PCR. Seen here are 110,000 or so clones, around 66% observed once, and the top ten hold about 8.5%. As concerns this clone: The antigen remains unidentified.

The germline V gene has CDR1 MNHNY and CDR2 SVGAGI (reference sequence). V dropped 7 bases and J dropped 4 bases, with 11 bases sitting between them. CDR3 length: 13 residues. This clonotype originated in a man in his late teens or twenties in good health and CMV-seropositive. This rearrangement joins TRBV6-6 to TRBJ1-5; no reliable D call. The sequenced sample was PBMCs. The CDR3 is CASTQSDNQPQHF. The CDR3 bases are TGTGCCAGCACCCAGTCAGATAATCAGCCCCAGCATTTT.